Listed here are 32 T cell receptor beta chains from one sample, sequenced in a study of T cell responses to AZD1222 COVID-19 vaccine (dated by TCRdb to about 2021). Interpreted using the paper, the time point label stands for: baseline before first vaccination. Libraries were constructed by the immunoSEQ multiplex PCR assay. TCRdb's version of the immuneACCESS table is confined to in-frame rearrangements and falls short of the full clone set. An unresolved V gene accounts for under half of the shortfall where checked; the remainder is of unknown origin. Recorded for this sample are under 60,000 clones; around four fifths of them occurred a single time. Together, the top ten hold about a tenth of the sample. Sequencing used peripheral blood, obtained on day 0 of AZD1222 vaccination. The receptors were gathered from an adult in good health.

This clone was recorded a few times. The gene calls are TRBV7-2 and TRBJ1-1, with D possibly matching TRBD1 (5 bases). CDR3 length: 16 amino acids. Trimming cost V 5 bases and J 1 base, with 17 bases left between them. Germline CDR1 reads SGHTA; CDR2 reads FQGNSA. The CDR3 is CASSPRLGRGNTEAFF. In DNA, the CDR3 is TGTGCCAGCAGCCCCCGGCTCGGAAGGGGGAACACTGAAGCTTTCTTT.

The rearrangement uses TRBV6-5 and TRBJ1-5; 10 nucleotides line up with TRBD1. CDR3 length: 15 amino acids. Germline V gene sequence: CDR1 MNHEY, CDR2 SVGAGI. V was clipped by 5 bases and J by 0 bases; unmatched bases: 1. The CDR3 nucleotides are TGTGCCAGCAGTCGGGACAGGGGTAGCAATCAGCCCCAGCATTTT. It specifies CASSRDRGSNQPQHF.

The chain is built from TRBV10-2 and TRBJ1-6, with a tentative D call TRBD1 (6 bases). Germline CDR1 and CDR2: WSHSY and SAAADI. Trimming pared 0 bases from V and 7 bases from J, leaving 10 bases between. This CDR3 region has 15 residues. CDR3 in amino acids: CASSESGTINSPLHF. The DNA for the CDR3 is TGCGCCAGCAGTGAGTCAGGGACAATCAATTCACCCCTCCACTTT.

This clone was counted a single time. This chain links TRBV11-2 with TRBJ2-7; the D is unclear. This CDR3 region has 14 residues. Germline V lookup: CDR1 SGHAT, CDR2 FQNNGV. V was shortened by 5 bases and J by 7 bases, with 18 bases between the two germline ends. CDR3 nucleotides: TGTGCCAGCAGCAGGTCTTTTTCGGGCTTGGAGCAGTACTTC. Encoded protein: CASSRSFSGLEQYF.

This chain links TRBV6-5 with TRBJ2-3; TRBD2 might be the D (5 bases). The V end was cut by 2 bases, the J end by 2 bases, with 14 bases between. The CDR3 is 16 residues long. Germline V gene lookup returns CDR1 MNHEY and CDR2 SVGAGI. The CDR3 DNA reads as TGTGCCAGCAGTTACCTTCCCCCGGGGTTCACAGATACGCAGTATTTT. Translation gives CASSYLPPGFTDTQYF.

The chain recombines TRBV7-2 with TRBJ1-5, with D unresolved. The germline V gene encodes CDR1 SGHTA and CDR2 FQGNSA. V lost 2 bases, J lost 6 bases, and 23 bases lay in between. CDR3 length: 18 amino acids. As DNA, the CDR3 is TGTGCCAGCAGCTTATTCCCCCTCGCTCTTTCGGGCAGTCAGCCCCAGCATTTT. Its protein is CASSLFPLALSGSQPQHF.

This chain joins TRBV5-4 and TRBJ1-2, with TRBD1 matching over 7 bases. Germline V gives CDR1 SGHNT, CDR2 YYREEE (reference sequence). V lost 6 bases and J lost 5; bases outside the gene matches: 10. CDR3 length: 14 residues. The CDR3 DNA reads TGTGCCAGCATCCAGGGGGGGCGAGGGTATGGCTACACCTTC. Protein sequence: CASIQGGRGYGYTF.

The J gene is TRBJ2-2, the V gene TRBV7-2; 8 positions agree with TRBD2. Looked up from germline, CDR1 is SGHTA and CDR2 is FQGNSA. V was pared by 5 bases and J by 6 bases, with 5 bases of the junction left unmatched. The CDR3 covers 14 residues. DNA of the CDR3: TGTGCCAGCAGCCCGACTAGCGTCCCCGGGGAGCTGTTTTTT. This translates into CASSPTSVPGELFF.

This chain connects TRBV19 to TRBJ1-2; tentative D call: TRBD1 (5 bases). Trimming shortened V by 7 bases and J by 5 bases, and 23 bases separated the two germline ends. The germline gives CDR1 LNHDA, CDR2 SQIVND (reference sequence). This CDR3 has 16 amino acids. The CDR3 DNA follows: TGTGCCAGTACCCCCTATAGCGGGGCCGGCTCTTATGGCTACACCTTC. Its protein product is CASTPYSGAGSYGYTF. The full variable domain, its missing parts supplied by reference TRBV19 and TRBJ1-2, is DGGITQSPKYLFRKEGQNVTLSCEQNLNHDAMYWYRQDPGQGLRLIYYSQIVNDFQKGDIAEGYSVSREKKESFPLTVTSAQKNPTAFYLCASTPYSGAGSYGYTFGSGTRLTVV.

The chain employs TRBV9 and TRBJ1-1, with TRBD1 as a possible D gene (5 bases). In germline, CDR1 is SGDLS, CDR2 YYNGEE. Trimming shortened V by 1 base and J by 0 bases, and 10 bases separated the two germline ends. This CDR3 has 15 amino acids. The CDR3 sequence is CASSVTSGLNTEAFF. The CDR3 nucleotides read TGTGCCAGCAGCGTAACATCAGGGCTGAACACTGAAGCTTTCTTT.

This CDR3 is CATSDRSGTGSNEQFF. Here the CDR3 DNA reads TGTGCCACCAGTGACCGCTCCGGGACAGGGTCCAATGAGCAGTTCTTC. The chain uses TRBV24-1 and TRBJ2-1; 9 nucleotides line up with TRBD1. The CDR3 sequence is 16 residues long. CDR1 and CDR2 from the germline V gene are KGHDR and SFDVKD. J was trimmed by 6 bases and V by 4 bases; bases with no gene match: 9.

This chain connects TRBV6-6 to TRBJ1-2; D remains unclear. Trimming removed 5 bases at V and 4 bases at J, with 5 bases between. The CDR3 spans 11 residues. CDR1 and CDR2 from the germline V gene are MNHNY and SVGAGI (reference sequence). The CDR3 DNA follows: TGTGCCAGCAGTAACGGCTATGGCTACACCTTC. It encodes CASSNGYGYTF.

J is TRBJ2-1 and V is TRBV7-8, with 7 bases identical to TRBD1. V was pared by 3 bases and J by 10 bases, with 9 bases of the junction left unmatched. The CDR3 contains 14 residues. Looked up from germline, CDR1 is SGHVS and CDR2 is FQNEAQ. This chain's CDR3 is CASSFSTGSGEQFF. CDR3 sequence (DNA): TGTGCCAGCAGCTTTTCGACAGGGTCTGGGGAGCAGTTCTTC.

In nucleotides, the CDR3 is TGTGCCAGTAGCCGGATTGGGACAGGGGACACTGAAGCTTTCTTT. Its translation: CASSRIGTGDTEAFF. The V gene is TRBV19, the J gene TRBJ1-1; 10 positions match TRBD1. Germline V lookup: CDR1 LNHDA, CDR2 SQIVND (reference sequence). V trimming: 6 bases; J trimming: 3 bases; junction bases outside the gene matches: 7. The length of the CDR3 is 15 residues.

This clone appeared a single time. The CDR3 spells CATTGGSNEKLFF. DNA of the CDR3: TGTGCCACCACGGGGGGGAGTAATGAAAAACTGTTTTTT. The rearrangement joins TRBV10-3 to TRBJ1-4, with TRBD1 as a possible D gene (5 bases). Per germline, CDR1 ENHRY and CDR2 SYGVKD. The CDR3 spans 13 residues. Trimming stripped 10 bases from V and 4 bases from J, with 13 bases between.

The chain couples TRBV28 to TRBJ1-2, with 7 bases lining up with TRBD1. This CDR3 has 15 residues. V lost 8 bases to trimming and J lost 4 bases; unmatched junction nucleotides: 13. Germline V lookup: CDR1 MDHEN, CDR2 SYDVKM. The CDR3 sequence: CASRSSDRGLYGYTF. CDR3 DNA: TGTGCCAGCCGGTCCTCGGATAGGGGGCTCTATGGCTACACCTTC.

The chain has TRBV5-5 and TRBJ1-1; D unresolved. CDR1 and CDR2 from the germline V gene are SGHKS and YYEKEE (reference sequence). This CDR3 contains 14 residues. Trimming removed 3 bases from V and 1 base from J, with 10 bases in between. DNA for the CDR3: TGTGCCAGCAGCTCCGAAGGTGGGAACACTGAAGCTTTCTTT. It codes for CASSSEGGNTEAFF. Drawing the rest from reference TRBV5-5 and TRBJ1-1, the complete variable domain is DAGVTQSPTHLIKTRGQQVTLRCSPISGHKSVSWYQQVLGQGPQFIFQYYEKEERGRGNFPDRFSARQFPNYSSELNVNALLLGDSALYLCASSSEGGNTEAFFGQGTRLTVV.

The V gene is TRBV5-1, the J gene TRBJ1-2; D is uncertain. Germline-derived CDR1 and CDR2 are SGHRS and YFSETQ. This CDR3 is built from 13 residues. Trimming shortened V by 4 bases and J by 4 bases, and 11 bases separated the two germline ends. The CDR3 spells CASSVGRLYGYTF. The DNA for the CDR3 is TGCGCCAGCAGCGTAGGGAGACTCTATGGCTACACCTTC.

V and J are TRBV5-6 and TRBJ1-1, with D unresolved. The CDR3 is 13 residues long. From germline, CDR1 is SGHDT and CDR2 YYEEEE. V lost 1 base and J 4 bases, leaving 8 bases between the germline ends. CDR3 residues: CASSLPSSTEAFF. The CDR3 DNA is TGTGCCAGCAGCTTGCCATCGAGCACTGAAGCTTTCTTT.

DNA for the CDR3: TGTGCCAGCAGCTACGGCAGGGGGCGCGGGGAGCTGTTTTTT. Its protein product is CASSYGRGRGELFF. The rearrangement uses TRBV7-2 and TRBJ2-2; TRBD1 agrees at 8 bases. This CDR3 is 14 amino acids long. The germline gives CDR1 SGHTA, CDR2 FQGNSA. The V segment lost 4 bases and the J segment 7 bases; nucleotides outside the gene matches: 5.

The rearrangement links TRBV6-2 or TRBV6-3 to TRBJ1-5; 7 bases line up with TRBD1. Germline CDR1 MNHEY, CDR2 SVGEGT. V lost 2 bases, J lost 7 bases, and 11 bases stayed unmatched. This CDR3 spans 16 amino acids. CDR3: CASSYEGAPVGQPQHF. CDR3 DNA: TGTGCCAGCAGTTACGAGGGGGCTCCCGTAGGCCAGCCCCAGCATTTT.

J is TRBJ2-2 and V is TRBV15; a possible D gene is TRBD1 (6 bases). The CDR3 totals 15 residues. Germline V CDR1 and CDR2: LNHNV, YYDKDF (reference sequence). Trimming shortened V by 1 base and J by 3 bases, and 9 bases separated the two germline ends. The DNA for the CDR3 is TGTGCCACCAGCAGAGGACAGGCGGACACCGGGGAGCTGTTTTTT. This translates into CATSRGQADTGELFF. Looking up the rest from reference TRBV15 and TRBJ2-2 gives the full variable domain: DAMVIQNPRYQVTQFGKPVTLSCSQTLNHNVMYWYQQKSSQAPKLLFHYYDKDFNNEADTPDNFQSRRPNTSFCFLDIRSPGLGDTAMYLCATSRGQADTGELFFGEGSRLTVL.

The chain links TRBV11-2 to TRBJ1-6; TRBD1 matches 9 bases. The CDR3 has 13 residues. Germline assignment: CDR1 SGHAT and CDR2 FQNNGV. The V and J ends lost 6 bases and 8 bases, in that order; junction bases with no gene match: 2. The CDR3 spells CASRTGGYSPLHF. The CDR3 DNA follows: TGTGCCAGCAGGACAGGGGGATATTCACCCCTCCACTTT.

The chain is built from TRBV12-3 or TRBV12-4 and TRBJ1-3; possibly TRBD1 for D (5 bases). This CDR3 spans 13 amino acids. The ends were cut back, 4 bases at V and 2 bases at J, with 6 bases in the middle. CDR3 region: CASSSGPGNTIYF. The CDR3 DNA is TGTGCCAGCAGTTCGGGACCTGGAAACACCATATATTTT.

The chain's CDR3 is CASSYGTGTYEQYF. For the CDR3, the DNA is TGTGCCAGCAGCTACGGGACAGGGACCTACGAGCAGTACTTC. The chain couples TRBV7-6 to TRBJ2-7, with TRBD1 identical over 9 bases. V dropped 4 bases and J dropped 2; count of bases not matched to a gene: 3. The CDR3 has 14 residues. From germline, CDR1 is SGHVS and CDR2 FNYEAQ. Drawing the rest from reference TRBV7-6 and TRBJ2-7, the complete variable domain is GAGVSQSPRYKVTKRGQDVALRCDPISGHVSLYWYRQALGQGPEFLTYFNYEAQQDKSGLPNDRFSAERPEGSISTLTIQRTEQRDSAMYRCASSYGTGTYEQYFGPGTRLTVT.

There are a few counts of this clone. The J gene is TRBJ2-5, the V gene TRBV2, with D possibly matching TRBD2 (7 bases). The germline V and J ends were trimmed by 5 bases and 1 base, with 8 bases remaining between them. Germline-derived CDR1 and CDR2 are SNHLY and FYNNEI. The CDR3 length is 13 residues. CDR3 region: CASSRGAQETQYF. The CDR3 nucleotides read TGTGCCAGCAGTCGGGGGGCCCAAGAGACCCAGTACTTC.

The chain is built from TRBV5-5 and TRBJ1-2; D is uncertain. The CDR3 sequence is 13 residues long. Trimming removed 2 bases from V and 3 bases from J, with 8 bases in between. CDR1 and CDR2 (germline): SGHKS, YYEKEE (reference sequence). The CDR3 loop reads CASSFGRDYGYTF. DNA for the CDR3: TGTGCCAGCAGCTTCGGCCGAGACTATGGCTACACCTTC. Looking up the rest from reference TRBV5-5 and TRBJ1-2 gives the full variable domain: DAGVTQSPTHLIKTRGQQVTLRCSPISGHKSVSWYQQVLGQGPQFIFQYYEKEERGRGNFPDRFSARQFPNYSSELNVNALLLGDSALYLCASSFGRDYGYTFGSGTRLTVV.

The chain links TRBV25-1 to TRBJ2-1; the match to TRBD1 covers 11 bases. V shed 6 bases and J 9 bases; nucleotides not matched to a gene: 10. Germline values: CDR1 MGHDK, CDR2 SYGVNS. This CDR3 has 15 residues. CDR3 bases: TGTGCCAGCAGCGTCAGCGGGACAGGGGGAGGTGAGCAGTTCTTC. Amino acids: CASSVSGTGGGEQFF. The variable domain in full, completed from reference TRBV25-1 and TRBJ2-1, reads EADIYQTPRYLVIGTGKKITLECSQTMGHDKMYWYQQDPGMELHLIHYSYGVNSTEKGDLSSESTVSRIRTEHFPLTLESARPSHTSQYLCASSVSGTGGGEQFFGPGTRLTVL.

The chain joins TRBV29-1 to TRBJ2-7, with D uncertain. CDR3 length equals 11 residues. Germline V gene lookup returns CDR1 SQVTM and CDR2 ANQGSEA. V lost 6 bases, J lost 3 bases, and 9 bases lay in between. CDR3 amino acids: CSVWGGYEQYF. DNA for the CDR3: TGCAGCGTCTGGGGTGGCTACGAGCAGTACTTC.

With respect to this clone: An end of the junction does not agree with germline; a read error may underlie this. V usage is TRBV28 and J usage is TRBJ1-1, with TRBD1 matching over 7 bases. There are 15 residues in the CDR3. Germline values: CDR1 MDHEN, CDR2 SYDVKM. This chain's CDR3 is CASSLFDRVNSEAFF. As DNA, the CDR3 is TGTGCCAGCAGTTTATTCGACAGGGTGAACTCTGAAGCTTTCTTT.

The chain combines TRBV7-2 with TRBJ2-1; weak D call: TRBD1 (5 bases). Germline CDR1 reads SGHTA; CDR2 reads FQGNSA. The CDR3 covers 15 residues. V was shortened by 3 bases and J by 0 bases, with 9 bases between the two germline ends. As DNA, the CDR3 is TGTGCCAGCAGCTTGACAGCCTCCTCCTACAATGAGCAGTTCTTC. Translated, it gives CASSLTASSYNEQFF.

V usage is TRBV5-1 and J usage is TRBJ1-1, with 12 bases fitting TRBD1. Trimming took 0 bases from V and 8 from J; bases not matched to a gene: 2. The CDR3 runs 14 residues. Germline CDR1 and CDR2: SGHRS and YFSETQ. CDR3 in DNA: TGCGCCAGCAGCTTGGCCGGGACAGGGGGCGAAGCTTTCTTT. It translates to CASSLAGTGGEAFF.